This T cell receptor (beta chain) appears in the sequencing data of a study of OX40 agonist ivuxolimab in advanced cancers. For this clone: Its antigen is as yet unknown.

Sequenced by immunoSEQ multiplex PCR; TCRdb stores in-frame clones only, minus some. The table records 65,000 to 75,000 clones, approximately 88% of them present only once. Germline V lookup: CDR1 MNHEY, CDR2 SMNVEV (reference sequence). CDR3 length: 12 residues. V dropped 6 bases and J dropped 11; count of bases not matched to a gene: 10. Notes on the study in general: At 0.1 to 3.0 mg/kg, CD4+ and CD8+ blood T cells expanded clonally by week 6.

This clonotype originated in an adult with an advanced solid tumor such as melanoma, head and neck, liver or kidney cancer. The source was CD4+ or CD8+ T cells sorted from blood, collected in a trial of the OX40 agonist ivuxolimab. The chain recombines TRBV27 with TRBJ2-7; 7 positions match TRBD1. CDR3 DNA sequence: TGTGCCAGCAGGGACAGGAGGTTTGCTGAGTACTTC. Its protein is CASRDRRFAEYF.